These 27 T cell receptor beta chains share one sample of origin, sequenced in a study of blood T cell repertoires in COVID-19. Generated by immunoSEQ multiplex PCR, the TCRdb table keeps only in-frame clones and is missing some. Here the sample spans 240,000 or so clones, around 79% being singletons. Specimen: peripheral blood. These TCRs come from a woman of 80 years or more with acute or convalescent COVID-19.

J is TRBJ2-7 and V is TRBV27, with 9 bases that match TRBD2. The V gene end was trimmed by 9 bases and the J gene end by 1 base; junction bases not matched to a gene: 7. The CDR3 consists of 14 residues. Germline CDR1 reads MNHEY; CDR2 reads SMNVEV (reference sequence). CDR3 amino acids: CASKFSGGSYEQYF. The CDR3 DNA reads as TGTGCCAGTAAGTTTAGCGGGGGATCCTACGAGCAGTACTTC.

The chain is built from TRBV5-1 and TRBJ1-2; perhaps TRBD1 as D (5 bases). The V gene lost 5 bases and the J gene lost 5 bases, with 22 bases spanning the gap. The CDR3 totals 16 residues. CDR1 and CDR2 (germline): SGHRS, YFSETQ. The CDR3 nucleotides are TGCGCCAGCAGTCCCGCCGGGGACTACTCATTTTATGGCTACACCTTC. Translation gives CASSPAGDYSFYGYTF. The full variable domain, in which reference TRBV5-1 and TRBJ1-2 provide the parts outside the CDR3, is KAGVTQTPRYLIKTRGQQVTLSCSPISGHRSVSWYQQTPGQGLQFLFEYFSETQRNKGNFPGRFSGRQFSNSRSEMNVSTLELGDSALYLCASSPAGDYSFYGYTFGSGTRLTVV.

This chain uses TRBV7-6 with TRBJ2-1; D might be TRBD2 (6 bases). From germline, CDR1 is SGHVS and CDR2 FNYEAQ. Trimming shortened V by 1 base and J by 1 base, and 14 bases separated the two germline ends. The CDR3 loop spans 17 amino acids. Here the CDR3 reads CASSLVGGSESYNEQFF. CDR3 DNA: TGTGCCAGCAGCTTAGTGGGGGGTTCAGAGTCCTACAATGAGCAGTTCTTC.

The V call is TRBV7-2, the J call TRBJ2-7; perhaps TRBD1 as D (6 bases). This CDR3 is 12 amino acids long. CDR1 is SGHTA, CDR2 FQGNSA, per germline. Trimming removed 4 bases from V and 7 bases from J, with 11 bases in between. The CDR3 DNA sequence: TGTGCCAGCAGCTCACAGGGTTGGGAGCAGTACTTC. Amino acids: CASSSQGWEQYF.

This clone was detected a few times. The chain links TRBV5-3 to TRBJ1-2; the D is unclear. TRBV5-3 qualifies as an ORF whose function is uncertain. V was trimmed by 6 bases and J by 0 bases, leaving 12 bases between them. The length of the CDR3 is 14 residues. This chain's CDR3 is CARNPPRANYGYTF. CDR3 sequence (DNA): TGTGCCAGAAACCCTCCCCGGGCTAACTATGGCTACACCTTC.

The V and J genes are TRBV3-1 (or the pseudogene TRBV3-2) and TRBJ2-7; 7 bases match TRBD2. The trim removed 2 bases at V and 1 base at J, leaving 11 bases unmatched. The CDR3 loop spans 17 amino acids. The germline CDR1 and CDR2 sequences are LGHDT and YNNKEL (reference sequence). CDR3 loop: CASSQPRLAGDSYEQYF. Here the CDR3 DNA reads TGTGCCAGCAGCCAACCGAGATTAGCGGGTGATTCCTACGAGCAGTACTTC.

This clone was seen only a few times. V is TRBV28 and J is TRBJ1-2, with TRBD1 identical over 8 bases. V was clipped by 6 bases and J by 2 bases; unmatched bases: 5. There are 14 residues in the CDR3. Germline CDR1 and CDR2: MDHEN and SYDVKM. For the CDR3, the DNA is TGTGCCAGCAGCCCTGACAGGGGAAACTATGGCTACACCTTC. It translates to CASSPDRGNYGYTF.

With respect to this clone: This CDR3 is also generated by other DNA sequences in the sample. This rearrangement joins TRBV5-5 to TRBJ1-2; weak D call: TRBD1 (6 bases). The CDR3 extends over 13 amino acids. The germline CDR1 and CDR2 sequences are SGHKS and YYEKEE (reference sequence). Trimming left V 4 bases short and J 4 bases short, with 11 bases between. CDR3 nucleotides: TGTGCCAGCAGCCCTACAGGGATCTATGGCTACACCTTC. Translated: CASSPTGIYGYTF. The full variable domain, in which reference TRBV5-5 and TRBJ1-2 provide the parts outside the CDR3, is DAGVTQSPTHLIKTRGQQVTLRCSPISGHKSVSWYQQVLGQGPQFIFQYYEKEERGRGNFPDRFSARQFPNYSSELNVNALLLGDSALYLCASSPTGIYGYTFGSGTRLTVV.

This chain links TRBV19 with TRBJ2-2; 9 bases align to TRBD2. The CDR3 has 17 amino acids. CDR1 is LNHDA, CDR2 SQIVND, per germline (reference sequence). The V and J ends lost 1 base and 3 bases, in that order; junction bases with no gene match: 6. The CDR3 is CASSIVLAGSDTGELFF. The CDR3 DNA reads TGTGCCAGTAGTATAGTTCTAGCGGGATCGGACACCGGGGAGCTGTTTTTT. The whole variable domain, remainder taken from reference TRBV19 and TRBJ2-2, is DGGITQSPKYLFRKEGQNVTLSCEQNLNHDAMYWYRQDPGQGLRLIYYSQIVNDFQKGDIAEGYSVSREKKESFPLTVTSAQKNPTAFYLCASSIVLAGSDTGELFFGEGSRLTVL.

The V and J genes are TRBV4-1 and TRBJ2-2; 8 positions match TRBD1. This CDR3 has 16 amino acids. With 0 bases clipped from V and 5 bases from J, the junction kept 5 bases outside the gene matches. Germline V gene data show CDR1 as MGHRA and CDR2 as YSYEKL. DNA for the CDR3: TGCGCCAGCAGCCAAGATTCCAGGGGGCGAACCGGGGAGCTGTTTTTT. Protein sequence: CASSQDSRGRTGELFF.

This CDR3 is CASSFSGSVNEQFF. The CDR3, as DNA: TGTGCCAGCAGCTTTAGCGGGAGTGTTAATGAGCAGTTCTTC. The chain has TRBV11-3 and TRBJ2-1; 9 nucleotides match TRBD2. The CDR3 covers 14 residues. CDR1 and CDR2 (germline): SGHNT, YENEEA. The J segment lost 7 bases and the V segment lost 3 bases, leaving 4 bases of the junction unmatched.

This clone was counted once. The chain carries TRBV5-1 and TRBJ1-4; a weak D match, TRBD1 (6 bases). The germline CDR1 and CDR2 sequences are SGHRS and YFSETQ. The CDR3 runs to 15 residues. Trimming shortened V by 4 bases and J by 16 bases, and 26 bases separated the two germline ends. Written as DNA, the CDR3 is TGCGCCAGCAGCGTGTACAGGGTTAGGTTGGTTCGGTCGTTTTTT. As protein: CASSVYRVRLVRSFF. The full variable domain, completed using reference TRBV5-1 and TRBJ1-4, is KAGVTQTPRYLIKTRGQQVTLSCSPISGHRSVSWYQQTPGQGLQFLFEYFSETQRNKGNFPGRFSGRQFSNSRSEMNVSTLELGDSALYLCASSVYRVRLVRSFFGSGTQLSVL.

CDR3 DNA: TGTGCCAGCCTGGACAGGGTTGGGGACACTGAAGCTTTCTTT. This gives the protein CASLDRVGDTEAFF. The V and J genes are TRBV5-4 and TRBJ1-1; TRBD1 aligns across 8 bases. V trimming: 7 bases; J trimming: 3 bases; junction bases outside the gene matches: 8. Per germline, CDR1 SGHNT and CDR2 YYREEE (reference sequence). The CDR3 is 14 amino acids.

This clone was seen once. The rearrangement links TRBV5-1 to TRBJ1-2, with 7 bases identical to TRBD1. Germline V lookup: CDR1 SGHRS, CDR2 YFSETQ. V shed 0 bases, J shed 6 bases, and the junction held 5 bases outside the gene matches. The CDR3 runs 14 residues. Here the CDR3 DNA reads TGCGCCAGCAGCTTGGGGGACAGTCAAGATGGCTACACCTTC. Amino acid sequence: CASSLGDSQDGYTF.

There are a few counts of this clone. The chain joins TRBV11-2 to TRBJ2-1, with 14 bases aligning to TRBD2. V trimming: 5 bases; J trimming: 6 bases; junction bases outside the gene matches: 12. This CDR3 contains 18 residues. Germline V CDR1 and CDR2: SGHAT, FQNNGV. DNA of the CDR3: TGTGCCAGCAGCCAGAGCAGCGGCGGACTAGCGGGAGGCAATGAGCAGTTCTTC. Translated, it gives CASSQSSGGLAGGNEQFF.

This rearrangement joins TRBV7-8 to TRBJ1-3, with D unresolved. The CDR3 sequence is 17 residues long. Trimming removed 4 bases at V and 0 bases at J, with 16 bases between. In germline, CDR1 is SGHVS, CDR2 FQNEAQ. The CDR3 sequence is CASSSGVGRFSGNTIYF. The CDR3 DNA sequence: TGTGCCAGCAGCTCCGGGGTGGGCCGGTTCTCTGGAAACACCATATATTTT.

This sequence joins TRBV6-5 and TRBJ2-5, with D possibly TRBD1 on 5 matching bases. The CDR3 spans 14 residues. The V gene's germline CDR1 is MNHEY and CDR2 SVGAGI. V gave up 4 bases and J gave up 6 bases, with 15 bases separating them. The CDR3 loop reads CASSSDSIVKTQYF. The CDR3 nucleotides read TGTGCCAGCAGTTCCGACAGCATAGTGAAGACCCAGTACTTC.

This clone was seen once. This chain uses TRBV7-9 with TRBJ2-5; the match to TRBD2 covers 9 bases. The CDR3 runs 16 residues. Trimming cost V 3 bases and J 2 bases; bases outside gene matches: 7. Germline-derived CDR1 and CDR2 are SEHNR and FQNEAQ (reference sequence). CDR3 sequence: CASSFLSGGLQETQYF. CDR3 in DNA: TGTGCCAGCAGCTTCCTTAGCGGGGGACTGCAAGAGACCCAGTACTTC.

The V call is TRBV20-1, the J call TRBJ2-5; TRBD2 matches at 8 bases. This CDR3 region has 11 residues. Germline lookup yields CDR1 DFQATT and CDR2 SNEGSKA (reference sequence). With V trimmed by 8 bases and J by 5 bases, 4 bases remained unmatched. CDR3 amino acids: CSTAGGETQYF. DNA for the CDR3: TGCAGTACCGCGGGGGGCGAGACCCAGTACTTC.

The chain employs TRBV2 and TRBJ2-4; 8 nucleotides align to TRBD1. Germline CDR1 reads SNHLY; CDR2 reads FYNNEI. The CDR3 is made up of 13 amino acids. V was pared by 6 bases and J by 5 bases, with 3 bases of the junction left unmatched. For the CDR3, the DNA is TGTGCCAGCAGCGGGACAGGCGAAAACATTCAGTACTTC. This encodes CASSGTGENIQYF.

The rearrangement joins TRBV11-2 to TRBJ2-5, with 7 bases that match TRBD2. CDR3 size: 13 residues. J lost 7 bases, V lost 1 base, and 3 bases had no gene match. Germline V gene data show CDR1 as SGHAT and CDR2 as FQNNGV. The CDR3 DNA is TGTGCCAGCAGCTTAGCGGGAGGAGGGACCCAGTACTTC. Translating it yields CASSLAGGGTQYF.

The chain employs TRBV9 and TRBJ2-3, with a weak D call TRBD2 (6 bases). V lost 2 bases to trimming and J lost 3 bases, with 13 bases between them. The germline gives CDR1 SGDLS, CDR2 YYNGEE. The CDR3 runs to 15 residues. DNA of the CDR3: TGTGCCAGCAGCGTGGGGACTGTCCAAACAGATACGCAGTATTTT. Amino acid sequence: CASSVGTVQTDTQYF.

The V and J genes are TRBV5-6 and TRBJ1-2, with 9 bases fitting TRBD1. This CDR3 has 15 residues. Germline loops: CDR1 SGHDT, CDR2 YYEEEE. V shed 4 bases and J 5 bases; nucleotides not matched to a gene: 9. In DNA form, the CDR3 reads TGTGCCAGCAGCGCTGGACAGGGGACGGCTTATGGCTACACCTTC. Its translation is CASSAGQGTAYGYTF.

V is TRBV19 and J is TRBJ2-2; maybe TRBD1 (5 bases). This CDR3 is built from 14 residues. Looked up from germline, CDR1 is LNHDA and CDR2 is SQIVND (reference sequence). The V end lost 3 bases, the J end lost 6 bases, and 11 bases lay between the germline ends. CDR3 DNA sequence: TGTGCCAGTAGTATGATACAGGTCCCCGGGGAGCTGTTTTTT. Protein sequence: CASSMIQVPGELFF.

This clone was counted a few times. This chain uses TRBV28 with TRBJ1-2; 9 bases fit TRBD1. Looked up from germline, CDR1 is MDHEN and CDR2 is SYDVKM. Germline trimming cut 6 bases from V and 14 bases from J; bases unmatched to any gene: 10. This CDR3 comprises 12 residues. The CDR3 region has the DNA TGTGCCAGCAGATATCCGGGACAGGGTAATACCTTC. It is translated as CASRYPGQGNTF.

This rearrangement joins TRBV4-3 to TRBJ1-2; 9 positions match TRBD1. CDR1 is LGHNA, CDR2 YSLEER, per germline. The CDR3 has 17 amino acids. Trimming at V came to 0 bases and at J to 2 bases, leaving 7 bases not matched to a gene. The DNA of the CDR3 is TGCGCCAGCAGCCAAGATTACCCCGGACAGGGGAACTATGGCTACACCTTC. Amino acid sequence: CASSQDYPGQGNYGYTF.

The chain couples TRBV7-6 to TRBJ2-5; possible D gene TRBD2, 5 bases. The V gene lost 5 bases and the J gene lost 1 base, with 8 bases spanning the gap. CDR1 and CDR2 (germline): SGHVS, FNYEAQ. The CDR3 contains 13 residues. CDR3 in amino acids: CASSRGTQETQYF. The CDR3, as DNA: TGTGCCAGCAGCCGGGGAACCCAAGAGACCCAGTACTTC.